This T cell receptor (beta chain) emerged from a study of blood T cell repertoires in COVID-19. Across the whole study: Samples came from the United States, Italy and Spain, spanning acute and convalescent COVID-19.

Trimming stripped 3 bases from V and 3 bases from J, with 12 bases between. The CDR3 consists of 15 residues. Germline V lookup: CDR1 ENHRY, CDR2 SYGVKD. Data came from immunoSEQ multiplex PCR; TCRdb stores just in-frame clones and leaves some out. The table shows under 250,000 clones, with over 80% occurring only once. This clonotype originated in a woman between 35 and 50 years old who had recovered from COVID-19. Sequenced input: peripheral blood. This chain uses TRBV10-3 with TRBJ2-1, with TRBD2 as a possible D gene (5 bases). CDR3 loop: CAISDRRGYYNEQFF. In DNA, the CDR3 is TGTGCCATCAGTGATAGACGGGGTTACTACAATGAGCAGTTCTTC.